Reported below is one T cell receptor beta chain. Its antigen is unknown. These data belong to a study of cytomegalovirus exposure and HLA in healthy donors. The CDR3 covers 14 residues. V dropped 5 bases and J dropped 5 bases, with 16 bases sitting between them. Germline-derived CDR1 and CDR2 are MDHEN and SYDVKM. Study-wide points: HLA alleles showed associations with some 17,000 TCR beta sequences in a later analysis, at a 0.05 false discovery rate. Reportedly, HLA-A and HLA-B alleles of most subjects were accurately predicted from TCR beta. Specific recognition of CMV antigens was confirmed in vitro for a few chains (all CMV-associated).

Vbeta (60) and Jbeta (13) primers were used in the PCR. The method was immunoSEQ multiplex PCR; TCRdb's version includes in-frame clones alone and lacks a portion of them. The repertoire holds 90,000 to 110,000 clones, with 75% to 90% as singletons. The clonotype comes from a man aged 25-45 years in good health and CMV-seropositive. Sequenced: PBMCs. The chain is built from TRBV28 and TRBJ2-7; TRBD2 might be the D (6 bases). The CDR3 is CASSASGDLDEQYF. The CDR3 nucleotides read TGTGCCAGCAGTGCCTCGGGGGATTTAGACGAGCAGTACTTC.